This T cell receptor beta chain was recovered during a study of blood T cell repertoires in COVID-19. Across the study: PBMCs, B-cell-depleted T cells, or T cells were the source of the cDNA or gDNA that made up the material.

TCRdb's table, derived via immunoSEQ multiplex PCR, lists solely in-frame clones and lacks some. This table holds about 300,000 clones, roughly 91% found once. Seattle patients were enrolled while actively infected and followed longitudinally. V was pared by 3 bases and J by 4 bases, with 5 bases of the junction left unmatched. This CDR3 has 14 residues. CDR1 is ENHRY, CDR2 SYGVKD, per germline. The sequence derives from a woman aged 25-40 years with COVID-19, enrolled during active disease. The sequencing input was peripheral blood. The chain recombines TRBV10-3 with TRBJ1-2; 7 bases line up with TRBD1. The CDR3 loop reads CAISEADRVYGYTF. CDR3 DNA: TGTGCCATCAGTGAAGCAGACAGGGTCTATGGCTACACCTTC.